This T cell receptor beta chain was captured by sequencing in a study of cytomegalovirus exposure and HLA in healthy donors. A word on this clone: What it binds is not known.

Unmatched junction bases numbered 2, after V lost 1 base and J lost 5 bases. The CDR3 runs to 14 residues. Per germline, CDR1 SEHNR and CDR2 FQNEAQ (reference sequence). Study-level findings and limits: Association of a missense DCLRE1C variant with TCR beta V- and J-gene trimming was reported in a later analysis.

Amplification used 60 Vbeta primers and 13 Jbeta primers. Using immunoSEQ multiplex PCR, the repertoire was profiled, and TCRdb retains in-frame clones only, with some absent. The sample has around 120,000 clones, 83% seen once. The receptor was derived from a girl aged 2-10 years in good health and CMV-seronegative. The sequencing sample was made of PBMCs. This chain connects TRBV7-9 to TRBJ1-2; 9 bases are shared with TRBD1. CDR3 region: CASSLVDRGYGYTF. DNA for the CDR3: TGTGCCAGCAGCTTAGTGGACAGGGGATATGGCTACACCTTC.